This TCR beta chain derives from a study of response to subunit inactivated influenza vaccine. MiXCR, run by TCRdb on the RT-PCR reads, gives a single entry per CDR3 protein. The table records about 570,000 distinct CDR3 sequences, approximately 11% of them present only once. This clonotype was detected only a few times. The V end was cut by 8 bases, the J end by 2 bases, with 7 bases between. The CDR3 contains 12 residues. The same sample was also used in a study of T cells expressing NK-cell markers. That report adds: With UMIs, 5'RACE template switching was used to make TCR beta cDNA. Clones of NKG2C+ T cells that had expanded were of unclear HCMV specificity.

The V and J genes are TRBV12-3 or TRBV12-4 and TRBJ2-1, with unresolved D. The TCR originated in a man aged 50 or older who received an inactivated influenza vaccine. This specimen consisted of PBMCs from blood, obtained on the day of vaccination. The CDR3 sequence: CASGQTYNEQFF. In nucleotides, the CDR3 is TGTGCCAGCGGGCAAACCTACAATGAGCAGTTCTTC.